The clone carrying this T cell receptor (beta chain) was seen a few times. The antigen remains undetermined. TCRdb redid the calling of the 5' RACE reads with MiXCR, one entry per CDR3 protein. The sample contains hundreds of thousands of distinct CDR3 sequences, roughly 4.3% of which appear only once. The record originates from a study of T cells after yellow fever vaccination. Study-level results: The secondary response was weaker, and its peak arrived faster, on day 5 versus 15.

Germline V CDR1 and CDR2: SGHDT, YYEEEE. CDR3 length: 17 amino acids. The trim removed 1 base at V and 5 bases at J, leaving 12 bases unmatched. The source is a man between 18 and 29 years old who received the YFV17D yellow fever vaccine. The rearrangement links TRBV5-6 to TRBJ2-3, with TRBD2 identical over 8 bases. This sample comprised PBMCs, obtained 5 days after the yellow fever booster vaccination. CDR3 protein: CASSLWGLAGYQDTQYF. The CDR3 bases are TGTGCCAGCAGCTTGTGGGGATTAGCGGGGTATCAAGATACGCAGTATTTT.